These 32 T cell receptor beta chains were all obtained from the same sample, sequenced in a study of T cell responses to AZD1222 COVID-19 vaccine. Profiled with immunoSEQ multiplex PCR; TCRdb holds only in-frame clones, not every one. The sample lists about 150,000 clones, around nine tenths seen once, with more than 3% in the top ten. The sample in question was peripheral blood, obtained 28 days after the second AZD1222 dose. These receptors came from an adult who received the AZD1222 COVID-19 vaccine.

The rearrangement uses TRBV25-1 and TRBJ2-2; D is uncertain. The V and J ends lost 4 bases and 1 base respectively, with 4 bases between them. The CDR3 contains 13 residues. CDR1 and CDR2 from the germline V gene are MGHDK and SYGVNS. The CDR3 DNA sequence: TGTGCCAGCAGTGGGTTGAACACCGGGGAGCTGTTTTTT. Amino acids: CASSGLNTGELFF.

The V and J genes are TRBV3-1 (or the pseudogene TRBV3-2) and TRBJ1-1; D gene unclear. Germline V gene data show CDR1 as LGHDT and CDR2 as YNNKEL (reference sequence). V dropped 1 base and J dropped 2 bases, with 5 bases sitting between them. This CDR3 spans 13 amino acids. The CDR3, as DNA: TGTGCCAGCAGCCAAGTCTCCAACACTGAAGCTTTCTTT. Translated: CASSQVSNTEAFF.

CDR3 coding DNA: TGTGCCAGCAGGACCCGGACAGGGAGCCTATACGAGCAGTACTTC. Translated: CASRTRTGSLYEQYF. V gene TRBV27 combines with J gene TRBJ2-7; 8 bases are a match to TRBD1. The CDR3 extends over 15 amino acids. CDR1 and CDR2 (germline): MNHEY, SMNVEV (reference sequence). V was pared by 6 bases and J by 4 bases, with 11 bases of the junction left unmatched.

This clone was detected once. The CDR3 loop is CASSHWGTQETQYF. CDR3 nucleotide sequence: TGTGCCAGCAGCCACTGGGGAACGCAAGAGACCCAGTACTTC. V is TRBV3-1 (or the pseudogene TRBV3-2) and J is TRBJ2-5; no clear D. Between the trimmed V and J ends, which lost 3 bases and 2 bases, there was a span of 10 bases. Germline CDR1 reads LGHDT; CDR2 reads YNNKEL (reference sequence). The CDR3 runs to 14 residues.

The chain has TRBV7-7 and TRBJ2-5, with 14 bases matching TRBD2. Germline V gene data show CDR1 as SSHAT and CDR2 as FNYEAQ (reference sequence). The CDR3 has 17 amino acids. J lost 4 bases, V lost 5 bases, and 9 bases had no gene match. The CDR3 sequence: CASSPGLAGVDGETQYF. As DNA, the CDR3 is TGTGCCAGCAGCCCGGGACTAGCGGGAGTGGATGGAGAGACCCAGTACTTC.

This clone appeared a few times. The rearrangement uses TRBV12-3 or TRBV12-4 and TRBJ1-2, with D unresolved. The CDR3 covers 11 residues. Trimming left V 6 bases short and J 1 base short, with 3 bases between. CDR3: CASSSNYGYTF. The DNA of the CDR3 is TGTGCCAGCAGCAGTAACTATGGCTACACCTTC.

The CDR3 DNA reads TGTGCCTGGATGTCCGGCCCGAGCATTGGTACGCAGTATTTT. Residues: CAWMSGPSIGTQYF. The chain couples TRBV30 to TRBJ2-3; D unclear. The CDR3 extends over 14 amino acids. V was cut by 4 bases and J by 8 bases, with 19 bases left in between. In germline, CDR1 is GTSNPN, CDR2 SVGIG (reference sequence).

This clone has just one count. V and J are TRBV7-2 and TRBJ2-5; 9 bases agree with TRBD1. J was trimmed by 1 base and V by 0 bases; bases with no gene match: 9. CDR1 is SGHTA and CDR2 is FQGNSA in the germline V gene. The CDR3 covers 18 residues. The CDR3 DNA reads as TGTGCCAGCAGCTTAGCCCCGGGACAGGGAGGTCCCCAAGAGACCCAGTACTTC. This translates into CASSLAPGQGGPQETQYF.

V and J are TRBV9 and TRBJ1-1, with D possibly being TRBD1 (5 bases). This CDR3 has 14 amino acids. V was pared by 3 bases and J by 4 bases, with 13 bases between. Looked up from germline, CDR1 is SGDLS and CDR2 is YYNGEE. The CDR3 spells CASSAEGVFTEAFF. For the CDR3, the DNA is TGTGCCAGCAGCGCAGAAGGGGTTTTCACTGAAGCTTTCTTT.

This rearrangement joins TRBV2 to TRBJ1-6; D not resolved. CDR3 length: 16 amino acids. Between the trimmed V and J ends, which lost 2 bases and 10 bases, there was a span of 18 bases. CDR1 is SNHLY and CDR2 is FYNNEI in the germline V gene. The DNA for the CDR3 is TGTGCCAGCAGTGAATTGAGACCTACCTTGGGGTCACCCCTCCACTTT. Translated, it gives CASSELRPTLGSPLHF.

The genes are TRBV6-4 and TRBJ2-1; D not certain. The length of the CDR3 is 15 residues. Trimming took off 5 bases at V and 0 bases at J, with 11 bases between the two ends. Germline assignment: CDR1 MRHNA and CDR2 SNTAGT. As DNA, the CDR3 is TGTGCCAGCAGTATGGACCCGAGCTCCTACAATGAGCAGTTCTTC. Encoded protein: CASSMDPSSYNEQFF.

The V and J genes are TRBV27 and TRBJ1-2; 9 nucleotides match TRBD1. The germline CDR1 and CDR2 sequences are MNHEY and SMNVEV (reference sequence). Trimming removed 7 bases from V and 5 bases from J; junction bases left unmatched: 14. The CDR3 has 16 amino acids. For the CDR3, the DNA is TGTGCCAGCACCCTCATAGGTGGGACAGGGATTTATGGCTACACCTTC. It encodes CASTLIGGTGIYGYTF.

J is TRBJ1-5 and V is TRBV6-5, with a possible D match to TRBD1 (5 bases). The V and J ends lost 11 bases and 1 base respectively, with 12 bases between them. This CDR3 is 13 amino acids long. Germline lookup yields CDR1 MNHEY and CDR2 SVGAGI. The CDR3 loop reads CAAGGWSNQPQHF. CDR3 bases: TGTGCCGCGGGGGGATGGAGCAATCAGCCCCAGCATTTT.

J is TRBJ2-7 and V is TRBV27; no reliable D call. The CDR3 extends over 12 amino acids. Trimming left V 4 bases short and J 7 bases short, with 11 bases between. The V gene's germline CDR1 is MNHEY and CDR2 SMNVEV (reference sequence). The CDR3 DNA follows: TGTGCCAGCAGTTCTTATAGAGATGAGCAGTACTTC. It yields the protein CASSSYRDEQYF.

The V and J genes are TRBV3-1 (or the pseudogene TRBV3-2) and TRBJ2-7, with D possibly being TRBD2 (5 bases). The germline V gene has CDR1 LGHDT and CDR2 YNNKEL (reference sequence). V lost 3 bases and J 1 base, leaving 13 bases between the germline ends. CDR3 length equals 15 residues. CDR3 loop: CASSQKLEWSYEQYF. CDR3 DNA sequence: TGTGCCAGCAGCCAGAAACTAGAGTGGTCCTACGAGCAGTACTTC.

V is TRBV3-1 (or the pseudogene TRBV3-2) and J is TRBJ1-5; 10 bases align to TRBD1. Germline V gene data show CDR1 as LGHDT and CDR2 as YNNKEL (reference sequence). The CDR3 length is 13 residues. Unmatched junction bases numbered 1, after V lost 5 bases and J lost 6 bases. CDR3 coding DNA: TGTGCCAGCAGCGGGACAGGGGTTCAGCCCCAGCATTTT. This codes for CASSGTGVQPQHF.

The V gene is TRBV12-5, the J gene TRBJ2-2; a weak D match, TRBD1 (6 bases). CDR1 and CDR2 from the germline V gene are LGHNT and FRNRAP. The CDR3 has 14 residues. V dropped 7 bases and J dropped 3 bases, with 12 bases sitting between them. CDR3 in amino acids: CASAGQGYTGELFF. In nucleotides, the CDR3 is TGTGCTAGTGCGGGGCAGGGGTACACCGGGGAGCTGTTTTTT.

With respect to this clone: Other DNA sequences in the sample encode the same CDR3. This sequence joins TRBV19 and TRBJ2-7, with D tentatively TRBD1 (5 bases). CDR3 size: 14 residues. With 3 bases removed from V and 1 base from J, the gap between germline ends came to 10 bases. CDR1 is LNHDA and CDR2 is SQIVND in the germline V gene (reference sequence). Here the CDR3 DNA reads TGTGCCAGTAGTATCCGGCAGGGTTCCTACGAGCAGTACTTC. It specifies CASSIRQGSYEQYF.

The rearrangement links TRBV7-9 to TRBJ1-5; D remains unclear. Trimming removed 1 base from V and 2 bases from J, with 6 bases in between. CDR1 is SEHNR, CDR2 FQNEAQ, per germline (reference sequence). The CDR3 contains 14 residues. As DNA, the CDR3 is TGTGCCAGCAGCTTAGGATGGGGCAATCAGCCCCAGCATTTT. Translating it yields CASSLGWGNQPQHF.

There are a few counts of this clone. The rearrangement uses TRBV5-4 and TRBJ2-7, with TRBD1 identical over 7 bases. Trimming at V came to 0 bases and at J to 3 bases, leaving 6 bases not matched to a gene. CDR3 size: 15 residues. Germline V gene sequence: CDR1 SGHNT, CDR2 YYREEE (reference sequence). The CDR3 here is CASSLGGTVLYEQYF. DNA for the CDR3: TGTGCCAGCAGCTTGGGTGGGACAGTCCTCTACGAGCAGTACTTC.

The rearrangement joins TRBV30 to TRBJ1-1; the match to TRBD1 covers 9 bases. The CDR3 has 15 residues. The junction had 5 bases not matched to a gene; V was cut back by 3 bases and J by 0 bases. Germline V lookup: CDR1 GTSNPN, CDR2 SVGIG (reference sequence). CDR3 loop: CAWRDRGSLNTEAFF. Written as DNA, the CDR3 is TGTGCCTGGAGGGACAGGGGATCCTTGAACACTGAAGCTTTCTTT. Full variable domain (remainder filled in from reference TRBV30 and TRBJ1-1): SQTIHQWPATLVQPVGSPLSLECTVEGTSNPNLYWYRQAAGRGLQLLFYSVGIGQISSEVPQNLSASRPQDRQFILSSKKLLLSDSGFYLCAWRDRGSLNTEAFFGQGTRLTVV.

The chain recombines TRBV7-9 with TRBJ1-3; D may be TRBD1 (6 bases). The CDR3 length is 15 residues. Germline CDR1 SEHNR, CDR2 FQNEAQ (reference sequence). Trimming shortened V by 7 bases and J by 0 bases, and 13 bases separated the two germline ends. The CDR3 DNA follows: TGTGCCAGCACCACGGGGGGCGGCTCTGGAAACACCATATATTTT. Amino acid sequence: CASTTGGGSGNTIYF. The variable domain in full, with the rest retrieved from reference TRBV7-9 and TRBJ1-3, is DTGVSQNPRHKITKRGQNVTFRCDPISEHNRLYWYRQTLGQGPEFLTYFQNEAQLEKSRLLSDRFSAERPKGSFSTLEIQRTEQGDSAMYLCASTTGGGSGNTIYFGEGSWLTVV.

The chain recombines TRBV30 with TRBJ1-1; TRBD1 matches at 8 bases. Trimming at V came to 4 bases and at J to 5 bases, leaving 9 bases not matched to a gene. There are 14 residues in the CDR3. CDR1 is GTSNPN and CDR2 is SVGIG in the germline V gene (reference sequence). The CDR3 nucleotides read TGTGCCTGGACAGGGGGCATCCCTGGGACTGAAGCTTTCTTT. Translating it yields CAWTGGIPGTEAFF.

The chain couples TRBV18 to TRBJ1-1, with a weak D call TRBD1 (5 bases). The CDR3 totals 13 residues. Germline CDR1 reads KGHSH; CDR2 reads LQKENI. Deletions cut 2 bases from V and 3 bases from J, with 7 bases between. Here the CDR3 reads CASSPKTDTEAFF. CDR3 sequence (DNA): TGTGCCAGCTCACCAAAGACAGACACTGAAGCTTTCTTT.

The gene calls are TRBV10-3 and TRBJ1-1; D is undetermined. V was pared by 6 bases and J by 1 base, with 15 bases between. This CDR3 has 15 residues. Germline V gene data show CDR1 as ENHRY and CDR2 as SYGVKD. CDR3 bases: TGTGCCATCAGGGACCTCACAGCCGGGAACACTGAAGCTTTCTTT. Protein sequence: CAIRDLTAGNTEAFF.

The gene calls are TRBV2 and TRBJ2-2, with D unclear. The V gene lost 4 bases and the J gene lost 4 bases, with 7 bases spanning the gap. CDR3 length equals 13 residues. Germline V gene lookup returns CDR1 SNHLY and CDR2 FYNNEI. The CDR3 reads CASSAQGTGELFF. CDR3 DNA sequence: TGTGCCAGCAGTGCCCAAGGCACCGGGGAGCTGTTTTTT.

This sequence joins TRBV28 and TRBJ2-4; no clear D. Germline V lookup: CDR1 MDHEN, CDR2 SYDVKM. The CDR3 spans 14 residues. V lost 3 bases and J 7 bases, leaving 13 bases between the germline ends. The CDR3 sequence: CASSLMAVENIQYF. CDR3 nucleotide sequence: TGTGCCAGCAGTTTGATGGCAGTTGAGAACATTCAGTACTTC.

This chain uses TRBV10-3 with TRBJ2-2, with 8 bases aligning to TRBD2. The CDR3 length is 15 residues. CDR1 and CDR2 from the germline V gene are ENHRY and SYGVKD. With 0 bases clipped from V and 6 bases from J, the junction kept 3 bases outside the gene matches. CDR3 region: CAISESSAGAGELFF. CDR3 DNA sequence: TGTGCCATCAGTGAGTCCTCAGCGGGAGCCGGGGAGCTGTTTTTT.

The CDR3 DNA reads as TGTGCCAGCAGGCCACCCGGGACTAGCGTCTACAATGAGCAGTTCTTC. Amino acid sequence: CASRPPGTSVYNEQFF. The chain employs TRBV11-2 and TRBJ2-1; the match to TRBD2 covers 10 bases. Per germline, CDR1 SGHAT and CDR2 FQNNGV. The CDR3 is made up of 16 amino acids. With V trimmed by 6 bases and J by 3 bases, 8 bases remained unmatched.

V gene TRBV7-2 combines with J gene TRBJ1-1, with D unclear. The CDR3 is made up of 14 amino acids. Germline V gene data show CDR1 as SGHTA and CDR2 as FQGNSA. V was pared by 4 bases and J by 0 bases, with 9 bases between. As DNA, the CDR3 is TGTGCCAGCAGCTCCTACAACCTGAACACTGAAGCTTTCTTT. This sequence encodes CASSSYNLNTEAFF.

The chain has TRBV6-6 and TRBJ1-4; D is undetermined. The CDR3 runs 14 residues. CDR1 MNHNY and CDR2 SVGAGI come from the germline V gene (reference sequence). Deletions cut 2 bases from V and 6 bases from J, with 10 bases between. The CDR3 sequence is CASSYDVGYEKLFF. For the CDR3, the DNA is TGTGCCAGCAGTTACGACGTCGGCTATGAAAAACTGTTTTTT.

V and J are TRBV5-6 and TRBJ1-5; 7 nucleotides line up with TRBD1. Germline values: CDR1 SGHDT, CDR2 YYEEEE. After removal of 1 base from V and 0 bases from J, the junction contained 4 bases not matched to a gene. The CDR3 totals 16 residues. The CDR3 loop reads CASSLQGGNSNQPQHF. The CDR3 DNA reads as TGTGCCAGCAGCTTGCAGGGGGGAAATAGCAATCAGCCCCAGCATTTT.